Here is one T cell receptor beta chain with its context. This sample is drawn from a study of blood T cells in healthy people across ages. Turning to the study itself: Using template switching, researchers captured about one barcoded beta molecule for each two T cells.

The second PCR ran roughly 6 to 11 cycles with a sample-barcoded 5' primer and J-beta primers. MiXCR was run by TCRdb on the 5' RACE reads, yielding one entry per CDR3 protein. The sample has 600,000 or so distinct CDR3 sequences, roughly 30% seen once; the top ten hold roughly 14%. The CDR3 loop spans 16 amino acids. The V gene end was trimmed by 2 bases and the J gene end by 1 base; junction bases not matched to a gene: 1. The V and J genes are TRBV12-3 or TRBV12-4 and TRBJ1-5, with 11 bases identical to TRBD1. The sequencing input was blood. This TCR was sampled from an elderly woman in good health. CDR3 residues: CASSLRTGGSNQPQHF. As DNA, the CDR3 is TGTGCCAGCAGTTTAAGGACAGGGGGCAGCAATCAGCCCCAGCATTTT.